A selection of T cell receptor beta chains follows, all from one sample in a study of control samples from healthy donors and cancer patients. Using immunoSEQ multiplex PCR, the repertoire was profiled, and TCRdb retains in-frame clones only, with some absent. The sample contains 170,000 or so clones, around 94% of which appear only once. The sample comprised blood. Every receptor here comes from a woman between 18 and 30 years old in good health. The CDR3 runs from the conserved cysteine through the conserved F or W. Fields, in order: V gene, clone size, D gene, J gene, CDR3 protein, CDR3 DNA. A D gene is named only where the DNA matches it firmly. Not every row has a clone size; where given, it reads once, few, many or a size class.

v_gene: TRBV9
abundance: -
d_gene: -
j_gene: TRBJ2-1
CDR3aa: CASSLIGQQDEQFF
CDR3nt: TGTGCCAGCAGCTTAATTGGACAGCAGGATGAGCAGTTCTTC

v_gene: TRBV7-9
abundance: -
d_gene: -
j_gene: TRBJ1-1
CDR3aa: CASSGRGNTEAFF
CDR3nt: TGTGCCAGCAGCGGCAGGGGAAACACTGAAGCTTTCTTT

v_gene: TRBV7-8
abundance: -
d_gene: TRBD1
j_gene: TRBJ1-5
CDR3aa: CASSLYRGGNQPQHF
CDR3nt: TGTGCCAGCAGCTTATACAGGGGAGGCAATCAGCCCCAGCATTTT

v_gene: TRBV19
abundance: -
d_gene: TRBD2
j_gene: TRBJ2-1
CDR3aa: CASSRGGLYNEQFF
CDR3nt: TGTGCCAGTAGTAGGGGGGGACTCTACAATGAGCAGTTCTTC

v_gene: TRBV5-5
abundance: -
d_gene: TRBD1
j_gene: TRBJ1-3
CDR3aa: CASSLTGDTIYF
CDR3nt: TGTGCCAGCAGCCTCACAGGGGACACCATATATTTT

v_gene: TRBV19
abundance: -
d_gene: TRBD1
j_gene: TRBJ1-2
CDR3aa: CASSFQHYSPPDRGHNYGYTF
CDR3nt: TGTGCCAGTAGTTTTCAACATTATAGCCCCCCGGACAGGGGACATAACTATGGCTACACCTTC

v_gene: TRBV10-2
abundance: once
d_gene: TRBD2
j_gene: TRBJ2-5
CDR3aa: CASGPGRAGGAPRETQYF
CDR3nt: TGCGCCAGCGGGCCAGGGCGAGCGGGAGGGGCCCCCCGGGAGACCCAGTACTTC

v_gene: TRBV5-1
abundance: -
d_gene: -
j_gene: TRBJ2-1
CDR3aa: CASSLRAGSYNEQFF
CDR3nt: TGCGCCAGCAGCTTGAGGGCAGGGTCGTACAATGAGCAGTTCTTC

v_gene: TRBV2
abundance: -
d_gene: -
j_gene: TRBJ1-6
CDR3aa: CASSQRGSDNSPLHF
CDR3nt: TGTGCCAGCAGCCAGAGGGGAAGCGATAATTCACCCCTCCACTTT

v_gene: TRBV24-1
abundance: -
d_gene: -
j_gene: TRBJ2-3
CDR3aa: CATSDYGGLGTDTQYF
CDR3nt: TGTGCCACCAGTGATTACGGGGGCTTGGGCACAGATACGCAGTATTTT

v_gene: TRBV29-1
abundance: -
d_gene: -
j_gene: TRBJ1-5
CDR3aa: CSVGAEGQPQHF
CDR3nt: TGCAGCGTTGGAGCCGAAGGACAACCCCAGCATTTT

v_gene: TRBV6-6
abundance: -
d_gene: -
j_gene: TRBJ1-5
CDR3aa: CASSRTPYYDQPQHF
CDR3nt: TGTGCCAGCAGTAGGACGCCGTACTATGATCAGCCCCAGCATTTT

v_gene: TRBV6-1
abundance: -
d_gene: TRBD1
j_gene: TRBJ2-7
CDR3aa: CASSELTGTSYEQYF
CDR3nt: TGTGCCAGCAGTGAATTGACAGGGACAAGCTACGAGCAGTACTTC

v_gene: TRBV21-1
abundance: once
d_gene: -
j_gene: TRBJ1-5
CDR3aa: CASSKAGHVLLSNQPQHF
CDR3nt: TGTGCCAGCAGCAAAGCTGGGCACGTTCTCCTTAGCAATCAGCCCCAGCATTTT

v_gene: TRBV11-1
abundance: -
d_gene: TRBD2
j_gene: TRBJ2-1
CDR3aa: CASSLQAGGTYNEQFF
CDR3nt: TGTGCCAGCAGCCTACAAGCGGGAGGGACCTACAATGAGCAGTTCTTC

v_gene: TRBV11-2
abundance: -
d_gene: -
j_gene: TRBJ2-5
CDR3aa: CASSLISQPQETQYF
CDR3nt: TGTGCCAGCAGCTTAATTTCACAGCCCCAAGAGACCCAGTACTTC

v_gene: TRBV6-2/TRBV6-3
abundance: -
d_gene: -
j_gene: TRBJ1-5
CDR3aa: CASSYGGAGRQPQHF
CDR3nt: TGTGCCAGCAGTTACGGGGGGGCGGGGAGGCAGCCCCAGCATTTT

v_gene: TRBV6-2/TRBV6-3
abundance: -
d_gene: -
j_gene: TRBJ1-3
CDR3aa: CASSYGGTWGNTIYF
CDR3nt: TGTGCCAGCAGTTACGGTGGAACGTGGGGAAACACCATATATTTT

v_gene: TRBV5-5
abundance: -
d_gene: -
j_gene: TRBJ1-4
CDR3aa: CASSLSGILNEKLFF
CDR3nt: TGTGCCAGCAGCTTGAGTGGGATCCTCAATGAAAAACTGTTTTTT

v_gene: TRBV27
abundance: -
d_gene: TRBD1
j_gene: TRBJ1-1
CDR3aa: CASSWDRKAEAFF
CDR3nt: TGTGCCAGCAGTTGGGACAGGAAGGCTGAAGCTTTCTTT

v_gene: TRBV11-2
abundance: -
d_gene: TRBD2
j_gene: TRBJ2-1
CDR3aa: CASSSGLAYYNEQFF
CDR3nt: TGTGCCAGCAGCTCTGGACTAGCGTACTACAATGAGCAGTTCTTC

v_gene: TRBV3-1/TRBV3-2
abundance: -
d_gene: TRBD2
j_gene: TRBJ2-3
CDR3aa: CASSLLLSGGLNTF
CDR3nt: TGTGCCAGCAGCCTTCTCCTTAGCGGGGGCCTTAACACTTTT

v_gene: TRBV10-1
abundance: -
d_gene: -
j_gene: TRBJ1-1
CDR3aa: CASSGEPGSEAFF
CDR3nt: TGCGCCAGCAGTGGGGAGCCCGGGAGTGAAGCTTTCTTT

v_gene: TRBV5-1
abundance: -
d_gene: TRBD2
j_gene: TRBJ2-1
CDR3aa: CASSSTSGGKYEQFF
CDR3nt: TGCGCCAGCAGCTCCACTAGCGGGGGTAAATATGAGCAGTTCTTC

v_gene: TRBV21-1
abundance: once
d_gene: -
j_gene: TRBJ1-6
CDR3aa: CATNRVWGNSPLHF
CDR3nt: TGTGCCACAAACAGGGTCTGGGGGAATTCACCCCTCCACTTT

v_gene: TRBV19
abundance: -
d_gene: -
j_gene: TRBJ1-3
CDR3aa: CASRAGDHSGNTIYF
CDR3nt: TGTGCCAGTAGGGCGGGGGATCACTCTGGAAACACCATATATTTT

v_gene: TRBV13
abundance: -
d_gene: -
j_gene: TRBJ2-7
CDR3aa: CASTAGAGLSYEQYF
CDR3nt: TGTGCCAGCACCGCCGGGGCCGGTCTCTCCTACGAGCAGTACTTC

v_gene: TRBV7-2
abundance: -
d_gene: -
j_gene: TRBJ2-3
CDR3aa: CASRPFRDTQYF
CDR3nt: TGTGCCAGCAGACCTTTTCGGGATACGCAGTATTTT

v_gene: TRBV19
abundance: -
d_gene: TRBD1
j_gene: TRBJ1-1
CDR3aa: CASIPRTGGNTEAFF
CDR3nt: TGTGCCAGTATCCCCCGGACAGGGGGGAACACTGAAGCTTTCTTT

v_gene: TRBV19
abundance: -
d_gene: TRBD2
j_gene: TRBJ2-4
CDR3aa: CASRDGGAAKNIQYF
CDR3nt: TGTGCCAGTAGGGACGGGGGGGCGGCCAAAAACATTCAGTACTTC

v_gene: TRBV7-9
abundance: -
d_gene: -
j_gene: TRBJ1-6
CDR3aa: CASSLGPGGNSPLHF
CDR3nt: TGTGCCAGCAGCCTGGGACCTGGGGGTAATTCACCCCTCCACTTT

v_gene: TRBV15
abundance: -
d_gene: -
j_gene: TRBJ2-7
CDR3aa: CATTPDRATSIYEQYF
CDR3nt: TGTGCCACCACCCCAGACAGGGCAACTAGCATCTACGAGCAGTACTTC

v_gene: TRBV9
abundance: -
d_gene: TRBD2
j_gene: TRBJ2-3
CDR3aa: CAGSGGLRTDTQYF
CDR3nt: TGTGCCGGAAGCGGGGGACTCCGCACAGATACGCAGTATTTT

v_gene: TRBV28
abundance: -
d_gene: -
j_gene: TRBJ2-2
CDR3aa: CASRGFETGELFF
CDR3nt: TGTGCCAGCAGGGGATTTGAGACCGGGGAGCTGTTTTTT

v_gene: TRBV11-2
abundance: -
d_gene: -
j_gene: TRBJ2-1
CDR3aa: CASSLLGDEQFF
CDR3nt: TGTGCCAGCAGCTTATTAGGCGATGAGCAGTTCTTC

v_gene: TRBV18
abundance: -
d_gene: -
j_gene: TRBJ1-2
CDR3aa: CASSPGNYGYTF
CDR3nt: TGTGCCAGCTCACCGGGAAATTATGGCTACACCTTC

v_gene: TRBV24-1
abundance: -
d_gene: -
j_gene: TRBJ2-7
CDR3aa: CATRRGYEQYF
CDR3nt: TGTGCCACGCGCCGGGGGTACGAGCAGTACTTC

v_gene: TRBV11-2
abundance: -
d_gene: -
j_gene: TRBJ2-7
CDR3aa: CASSSFGDPYEQYF
CDR3nt: TGTGCCAGCAGCTCCTTCGGGGATCCCTACGAGCAGTACTTC

v_gene: TRBV5-6
abundance: -
d_gene: -
j_gene: TRBJ2-5
CDR3aa: CASSSTALETQYF
CDR3nt: TGTGCCAGCAGCTCGACAGCACTGGAGACCCAGTACTTC

v_gene: TRBV11-2
abundance: -
d_gene: -
j_gene: TRBJ2-4
CDR3aa: CASSLGGNIQYF
CDR3nt: TGTGCCAGCAGCTTAGGAGGAAACATTCAGTACTTC

v_gene: TRBV6-2/TRBV6-3
abundance: -
d_gene: TRBD1
j_gene: TRBJ2-3
CDR3aa: CASSTGQGTDTQYF
CDR3nt: TGTGCCAGCAGCACCGGACAGGGAACAGATACGCAGTATTTT

v_gene: TRBV10-1
abundance: -
d_gene: TRBD1
j_gene: TRBJ1-1
CDR3aa: CASSDGQGGRAEAFF
CDR3nt: TGCGCCAGCAGTGACGGACAGGGGGGGAGGGCTGAAGCTTTCTTT

v_gene: TRBV3-1/TRBV3-2
abundance: -
d_gene: -
j_gene: TRBJ2-3
CDR3aa: CASSLEGTDTQYF
CDR3nt: TGTGCCAGCAGCCTAGAAGGCACAGATACGCAGTATTTT

v_gene: TRBV2
abundance: -
d_gene: -
j_gene: TRBJ2-7
CDR3aa: CASGSAFSYEQYF
CDR3nt: TGTGCCAGCGGGTCCGCCTTTTCCTACGAGCAGTACTTC

v_gene: TRBV6-5
abundance: -
d_gene: -
j_gene: TRBJ1-2
CDR3aa: CASSYLAENYGYTF
CDR3nt: TGTGCCAGCAGTTATCTCGCGGAGAACTATGGCTACACCTTC

v_gene: TRBV4-3
abundance: -
d_gene: -
j_gene: TRBJ1-5
CDR3aa: CASSQDWAGGNQPQHF
CDR3nt: TGCGCCAGCAGCCAAGATTGGGCAGGGGGCAATCAGCCCCAGCATTTT

v_gene: TRBV10-3
abundance: -
d_gene: TRBD1
j_gene: TRBJ2-3
CDR3aa: CAISDRQGPDTQYF
CDR3nt: TGTGCCATCAGTGACCGACAGGGCCCAGATACGCAGTATTTT

v_gene: TRBV28
abundance: -
d_gene: -
j_gene: TRBJ2-5
CDR3aa: CASSFLAGQETQYF
CDR3nt: TGTGCCAGCAGTTTTCTGGCGGGGCAAGAGACCCAGTACTTC